This paragraph reports one T cell receptor beta chain. The sample originates from a study of cytomegalovirus exposure and HLA in healthy donors. The ends lost 4 bases at V and 7 bases at J; junction bases unmatched: 10. From germline, CDR1 is LGHNT and CDR2 FRNRAP. The length of the CDR3 is 16 residues. Here immunoSEQ multiplex PCR was the method, and the copy in TCRdb shows in-frame clones only, minus some. The data contain 150,000 to 200,000 clones, roughly 82% of them singletons. This chain joins TRBV12-5 and TRBJ2-2, with 9 bases aligning to TRBD1. This TCR derives from a woman younger than 45 in good health and CMV-seropositive. The sample comprised PBMCs. CDR3 DNA: TGTGCTAGTGGTTCCCCCGGGACAGGGAGGATCGGGGAGCTGTTTTTT. Amino acids: CASGSPGTGRIGELFF.